This is a list of T cell receptor beta chains from one sample in a study of beta chain features in type 1 diabetes. Assay used: immunoSEQ multiplex PCR; TCRdb lists only in-frame clones, some missing. This table holds around 360,000 clones, roughly 13% found once. Sequenced material: naive CD4+ T cells from blood. The receptors stem from a woman between 18 and 30 years old with type 1 diabetes. Each CDR3 is given with its conserved first and last residue. D genes are given only for firm matches. Clone size, where shown, is once, few, many, or a class for clones that have expanded.

>few|TRBJ2-2|14|TRBV9|.
CASSGPWGAGELFF
TGTGCCAGCAGCGGACCCTGGGGGGCCGGGGAGCTGTTTTTT
>few|TRBJ2-7|13|TRBV25-1|.
CASSDTGNYEQYF
TGTGCCAGCAGTGATACAGGGAACTACGAGCAGTACTTC
>.|TRBJ1-5|15|TRBV28|TRBD1
CASRIQGTFSQPQHF
TGTGCCAGCAGGATACAGGGGACGTTCTCTCAGCCCCAGCATTTT
>.|TRBJ1-1|14|TRBV28|.
CASRRTATNTEAFF
TGTGCCAGCAGAAGGACAGCGACGAACACTGAAGCTTTCTTT
>few|TRBJ2-7|14|TRBV7-9|.
CASSLEAVQTGQYF
TGTGCCAGCAGCTTAGAAGCGGTTCAAACCGGGCAGTACTTC
>few|TRBJ2-7|17|TRBV7-2|TRBD2
CASTFAPGTSGSYEQYF
TGTGCCAGCACCTTTGCTCCTGGGACTAGCGGTTCCTACGAGCAGTACTTC
>.|TRBJ1-1|17|TRBV28|.
CASRTIKGKGVNTEAFF
TGTGCCAGCAGGACCATAAAGGGGAAGGGGGTGAACACTGAAGCTTTCTTT
>few|TRBJ2-7|11|TRBV20-1|.
CSASGLYEQYF
TGCAGTGCCTCGGGACTCTACGAGCAGTACTTC
>.|TRBJ2-5|12|TRBV7-2|.
CASSPGHPPVYF
TGTGCCAGCAGCCCGGGACACCCTCCCGTGTACTTC
>few|TRBJ1-1|13|TRBV14|.
CASRQNRATEAFF
TGTGCCAGCAGACAAAACAGGGCCACTGAAGCTTTCTTT
>few|TRBJ2-5|14|TRBV6-6|TRBD1
CASRSGQGGETQYF
TGTGCCAGCAGATCCGGACAGGGTGGGGAGACCCAGTACTTC
>few|TRBJ2-3|12|TRBV9|.
CASNSITDTQYF
TGTGCCAGCAACAGCATCACAGATACGCAGTATTTT
>.|TRBJ2-7|15|TRBV7-2|TRBD1
CASSPWDRGGHEQYF
TGTGCCAGCAGCCCTTGGGACAGGGGGGGCCACGAGCAGTACTTC
>.|TRBJ2-5|14|TRBV19|TRBD2
CASSTSGGGETQYF
TGTGCCAGTAGTACTAGCGGGGGGGGAGAGACCCAGTACTTC
>.|TRBJ1-5|15|TRBV7-9|.
CASSASGIGNQPQHF
TGTGCCAGCAGCGCCTCAGGGATAGGAAATCAGCCCCAGCATTTT
>few|TRBJ2-1|18|TRBV4-3|.
CASSQLSAGSSSGYEQFF
TGCGCCAGCAGCCAATTAAGCGCCGGGAGTTCCTCTGGGTATGAGCAGTTCTTC
>few|TRBJ2-7|13|TRBV7-9|TRBD2
CASSESGGYEQYF
TGTGCCAGCAGCGAGTCGGGGGGTTACGAGCAGTACTTC
>few|TRBJ2-7|15|TRBV19|TRBD2
CASSIGLAGTYEQYF
TGTGCCAGTAGTATTGGACTAGCGGGGACCTACGAGCAGTACTTC
>few|TRBJ2-1|16|TRBV4-3|.
CASSQDWGGREFEQFF
TGCGCCAGCAGCCAAGATTGGGGGGGCCGGGAGTTTGAGCAGTTCTTC
>.|TRBJ2-7|15|TRBV7-2|.
CASSPPDRTRSEQYF
TGTGCCAGCAGCCCCCCCGACAGGACACGAAGCGAGCAGTACTTC
>.|TRBJ2-3|13|TRBV19|.
CASRRTPTDTQYF
TGTGCCAGTAGGAGGACTCCCACAGATACGCAGTATTTT
>few|TRBJ1-6|17|TRBV4-3|.
CASSPFDRTLDNSPLHF
TGCGCCAGCAGCCCTTTCGACAGGACATTAGATAATTCACCCCTCCACTTT
>.|TRBJ2-7|15|TRBV18|TRBD1
CASSPSPGQGYEQYF
TGTGCCAGCTCACCTAGTCCGGGACAGGGATACGAGCAGTACTTC
>few|TRBJ2-3|11|TRBV30|.
CAWTGTDTQYF
TGTGCCTGGACGGGAACAGATACGCAGTATTTT
>few|TRBJ2-3|15|TRBV19|.
CASRDLGQSTDTQYF
TGTGCCAGTAGAGACCTTGGACAGAGCACAGATACGCAGTATTTT
>.|TRBJ1-2|13|TRBV2|.
CATKGGANYGYTF
TGTGCCACCAAGGGCGGGGCTAACTATGGCTACACCTTC
>.|TRBJ1-1|15|TRBV29-1|TRBD1
CSVGYRGRAGAEAFF
TGCAGCGTTGGATACAGGGGCAGGGCCGGGGCTGAAGCTTTCTTT
>.|TRBJ1-6|15|TRBV7-9|TRBD1
CASSLRQGDNSPLHF
TGTGCCAGCAGCTTAAGACAGGGTGATAATTCACCCCTCCACTTT
>few|TRBJ1-2|14|TRBV29-1|TRBD1
CSVEDPDRVYGYTF
TGCAGCGTTGAAGATCCCGACAGGGTGTATGGCTACACCTTC
>.|TRBJ2-1|16|TRBV5-1|TRBD2
CASSPLGRGGSNEQFF
TGCGCCAGCAGCCCTCTGGGGCGGGGGGGTAGCAATGAGCAGTTCTTC
>.|TRBJ1-1|15|TRBV18|.
CASSPPATALAEAFF
TGTGCCAGCTCACCACCGGCGACAGCCCTTGCTGAAGCTTTCTTT
>few|TRBJ2-1|15|TRBV9|TRBD2
CASRPAGTTYNEQFF
TGTGCCAGCAGGCCAGCGGGGACTACCTACAATGAGCAGTTCTTC
>few|TRBJ2-5|13|TRBV15|.
CATSGRGLETQYF
TGTGCCACCAGCGGAAGGGGCTTGGAGACCCAGTACTTC
>.|TRBJ2-3|15|TRBV7-2|TRBD2
CASGFSGSIPDTQYF
TGTGCCAGCGGTTTTAGCGGGTCTATCCCAGATACGCAGTATTTT
>.|TRBJ2-5|16|TRBV28|TRBD2
CASSLGGSGRAGNQYF
TGTGCCAGCAGCTTAGGAGGGAGCGGGAGGGCCGGAAACCAGTACTTC
>.|TRBJ1-2|12|TRBV19|.
CASSIESRYYTF
TGTGCCAGTAGTATAGAATCACGCTACTACACCTTC
>.|TRBJ2-7|12|TRBV7-3|.
CASSFPGSEQYF
TGTGCCAGCAGCTTTCCAGGAAGCGAGCAGTACTTC
>.|TRBJ2-7|13|TRBV19|.
CASSSKGPYEQYF
TGTGCCAGTAGTTCCAAGGGGCCCTACGAGCAGTACTTC
>.|TRBJ2-3|14|TRBV28|.
CASRPPRGTDTQYF
TGTGCCAGCAGGCCCCCCAGGGGAACAGATACGCAGTATTTT
>few|TRBJ2-1|14|TRBV7-8|.
CASSFSRIRNEQFF
TGTGCCAGCAGCTTTTCCAGGATTCGGAATGAGCAGTTCTTC
>.|TRBJ1-2|13|TRBV27|.
CASSLRQAGGYTF
TGTGCCAGCAGTTTACGACAGGCCGGAGGCTACACCTTC
>.|TRBJ2-1|16|TRBV4-3|.
CASSQNRVSGYNEQFF
TGCGCCAGCAGCCAAAACAGGGTATCTGGCTACAATGAGCAGTTCTTC
>few|TRBJ2-6|14|TRBV7-3|.
CASSPGLGANVLTF
TGTGCCAGCAGCCCCGGTCTTGGGGCCAACGTCCTGACTTTC
>.|TRBJ2-2|16|TRBV19|.
CASQWDGTDFSGELFF
TGTGCCAGCCAATGGGATGGGACTGACTTCTCCGGGGAGCTGTTTTTT
>few|TRBJ2-3|16|TRBV9|TRBD2
CASSDRLAEGTDTQYF
TGTGCCAGCAGCGACCGTCTAGCGGAGGGCACAGATACGCAGTATTTT
>few|TRBJ2-1|15|TRBV5-1|.
CASSDMPRGAGEQFF
TGCGCCAGCAGCGACATGCCCCGGGGGGCAGGTGAGCAGTTCTTC
>.|TRBJ2-7|16|TRBV4-3|TRBD1
CASSQGTPGQRPEQYF
TGCGCCAGCAGCCAAGGTACGCCGGGACAGAGGCCCGAGCAGTACTTC
>few|TRBJ2-5|14|TRBV2|TRBD2
CASSENGGRETQYF
TGTGCCAGCAGTGAAAACGGGGGGAGGGAGACCCAGTACTTC
>.|TRBJ2-7|15|TRBV28|TRBD2
CASSLESSGPYEQYF
TGTGCCAGCAGTTTAGAGTCTAGCGGACCTTACGAGCAGTACTTC
>few|TRBJ2-7|9|TRBV20-1|.
CSVGREQYF
TGCAGTGTAGGGAGAGAGCAGTACTTC
>few|TRBJ1-5|16|TRBV5-4|TRBD1
CASSLGDRGNNQPQHF
TGTGCCAGCAGCTTGGGGGACAGGGGGAACAATCAGCCCCAGCATTTT
>few|TRBJ2-5|14|TRBV7-2|.
CASSLLTREETQYF
TGTGCCAGCAGCCTATTGACTAGGGAGGAGACCCAGTACTTC
>.|TRBJ2-7|13|TRBV7-9|.
CASSLHRSAEQYF
TGTGCCAGCAGCCTGCACCGGTCCGCCGAGCAGTACTTC
>few|TRBJ1-1|10|TRBV20-1|.
CSAWRTEAFF
TGCAGTGCTTGGAGGACTGAAGCTTTCTTT